Described below is a single TCR beta chain sequence and its context. The antigen is not known. V dropped 2 bases and J dropped 3; count of bases not matched to a gene: 4. The CDR3 has 14 residues. CDR1 and CDR2 from the germline V gene are SGHNT and YYREEE (reference sequence). The entry originates in a study of cytotoxic CD8 clonotypes in ibrutinib-treated CLL. Sequencing was designed to attain a depth spanning 1 in 200,000 to 1 in 1 million T cells. The assay was immunoSEQ multiplex PCR, and TCRdb's table has in-frame clones only and misses some. The sample carries some 200,000 clones, approximately 75% recorded once. The study, taken as a whole, reports: Among the clonotypes, public ones were uncommon and contracted or held stable on treatment.

The rearrangement uses TRBV5-4 and TRBJ2-7; 8 bases agree with TRBD2. The sequences come from PBMCs, collected after 12 months of ibrutinib treatment. This receptor was taken from a human donor with chronic lymphocytic leukemia. DNA for the CDR3: TGTGCCAGCAGCTTTGGCGGGGGGCTCTACGAGCAGTACTTC. As protein: CASSFGGGLYEQYF.